These T cell receptor beta chains were read from a single sample in a study of blood T cell repertoires in COVID-19. Method: immunoSEQ multiplex PCR; TCRdb's copy keeps in-frame clones and lacks some. The table records 350,000 to 400,000 clones, 88% of them present only once. The sequenced sample consisted of PBMCs or T cells enriched from blood (not recorded which). These receptors all come from a woman between 18 and 29 years old who had recovered from COVID-19. The CDR3 runs from the conserved cysteine through the conserved F or W. D genes are given only for firm matches.

CDR3nt: TGCGCCAGCAGCGGTACGGATGACAGGGCCCACACCTTC
CDR3aa: CASSGTDDRAHTF
len: 13
j_gene: TRBJ1-2
d_gene: TRBD1
v_gene: TRBV5-1

CDR3nt: TGTGCCAGCAGCTCTCTTGAGGGGGGGCGCGGGGAAGCTTTCTTT
CDR3aa: CASSSLEGGRGEAFF
len: 15
j_gene: TRBJ1-1
d_gene: NA
v_gene: TRBV7-6

CDR3nt: TGTGCCAGCAGCTCGGGACAGGGAAGCGAAAAACTGTTTTTT
CDR3aa: CASSSGQGSEKLFF
len: 14
j_gene: TRBJ1-4
d_gene: TRBD1
v_gene: TRBV7-9

CDR3nt: TGTGCCAGCAGCCCCAGAGGACAGGCAAACTATGGCTACACCTTC
CDR3aa: CASSPRGQANYGYTF
len: 15
j_gene: TRBJ1-2
d_gene: TRBD1
v_gene: TRBV9

CDR3nt: TGCGCCAGCAGCCAAGAGGGTGGACAGGGCCGGTCCGGGGCTTTCTTT
CDR3aa: CASSQEGGQGRSGAFF
len: 16
j_gene: TRBJ1-1
d_gene: TRBD1
v_gene: TRBV4-1

CDR3nt: TGCGCCAGCAGCTTGGGCGCTAGCGGGGGCACCAGAACCTACGAGCAGTACTTC
CDR3aa: CASSLGASGGTRTYEQYF
len: 18
j_gene: TRBJ2-7
d_gene: TRBD2
v_gene: TRBV5-1

CDR3nt: TGCGCCAGCAGCTTGTACAGGGACTATGGCTACACCTTC
CDR3aa: CASSLYRDYGYTF
len: 13
j_gene: TRBJ1-2
d_gene: NA
v_gene: TRBV5-1

CDR3nt: TGTGCCAGCTCACGAAACCCCGGACAGGCGGATAACTATGGCTACACCTTC
CDR3aa: CASSRNPGQADNYGYTF
len: 17
j_gene: TRBJ1-2
d_gene: TRBD1
v_gene: TRBV18

CDR3nt: TGTGCCAGCAGCTCGGGGAGCTCTGGAAACACCATATATTTT
CDR3aa: CASSSGSSGNTIYF
len: 14
j_gene: TRBJ1-3
d_gene: NA
v_gene: TRBV5-4

CDR3nt: TGTGCCAGCAGCTCACAGACAGGGATTGAAGATACGCAGTATTTT
CDR3aa: CASSSQTGIEDTQYF
len: 15
j_gene: TRBJ2-3
d_gene: TRBD1
v_gene: TRBV7-3

CDR3nt: TGTGCCAGCAGACAGGGTGAAACCTATAATTCACCCCTCCACTTT
CDR3aa: CASRQGETYNSPLHF
len: 15
j_gene: TRBJ1-6
d_gene: NA
v_gene: TRBV6-5

CDR3nt: TGTGCCAGCAGCCTACAGGGGGCCCATATCTACAATGAGCAGTTCTTC
CDR3aa: CASSLQGAHIYNEQFF
len: 16
j_gene: TRBJ2-1
d_gene: TRBD1
v_gene: TRBV7-2

CDR3nt: TGTGCCAGCAGCCCGGGGTGGGCGGTAAATGAAAAACTGTTTTTT
CDR3aa: CASSPGWAVNEKLFF
len: 15
j_gene: TRBJ1-4
d_gene: NA
v_gene: TRBV5-4